The source of this TCR beta chain is a study of lymphopenia after photon versus proton radiotherapy. Whole-study results and caveats: Oligoclonal CD8+ Temra expansion after nadir drove photon patients' diversity drop. Only patients who died were analyzed for survival; proton advantage is unproven. A bigger post-nadir fall in TCR diversity correlated inversely with survival time in deceased patients. Photon-treated patients lost naive T cells and TCR diversity; proton-treated stayed stable.

The data were produced by immunoSEQ multiplex PCR, yet TCRdb's version contains in-frame clones alone and is incomplete. The sample includes 30,000 to 40,000 clones, around 82% of them seen just once. As for this clone: Its antigen is unknown.

This receptor was identified in a woman aged 70-85 years with pancreatic cancer. This specimen consisted of peripheral blood, obtained from a patient treated with proton-based radiotherapy.

The CDR3 reads CSARPAFEQFF. As DNA, the CDR3 is TGCAGTGCTAGACCCGCGTTTGAGCAGTTCTTC. The V and J genes are TRBV20-1 and TRBJ2-1; the D is unclear. This CDR3 has 11 amino acids. V dropped 2 bases and J dropped 9 bases, with 8 bases sitting between them. CDR1 DFQATT and CDR2 SNEGSKA come from the germline V gene (reference sequence).